This T cell receptor (beta chain) was retrieved from a study of shared clonotypes between healthy human individuals. Germline assignment: CDR1 SGHRS and CDR2 YFSETQ. V shed 0 bases and J shed 1 base, with 10 bases lying between them. The CDR3 loop spans 15 amino acids. Produced via immunoSEQ multiplex PCR; TCRdb's table is partial and in-frame only. The table shows fewer than 850,000 clones, with 60% to 80% occurring only once. This TCR derives from a woman between 25 and 40 years old in good health. V gene TRBV5-1 combines with J gene TRBJ1-1, with D possibly being TRBD1 (5 bases). Sequencing was carried out using memory CD4+ T cells sorted from blood. Sample subset: CD45RA-negative fraction. The CDR3 is CASSLAGTENTEAFF. Written as DNA, the CDR3 is TGCGCCAGCAGCTTGGCCGGGACGGAGAACACTGAAGCTTTCTTT.